This TCR beta chain was obtained from a study of blood T cell repertoires in COVID-19. The assay was immunoSEQ multiplex PCR, and TCRdb's table has in-frame clones only and misses some. The repertoire holds tens of thousands of clones, 87% seen once, with roughly a fifth in the top ten. This TCR came from a woman aged 80 or over with acute or convalescent COVID-19. Sequenced material: peripheral blood.

CDR3 region: CASSSGQGANQPQHF. In DNA form, the CDR3 reads TGTGCCAGCAGCTCGGGACAGGGGGCAAATCAGCCCCAGCATTTT. The chain couples TRBV7-2 to TRBJ1-5, with 12 positions matching TRBD1. The germline V gene has CDR1 SGHTA and CDR2 FQGNSA. Losses at the gene ends were 4 bases for V and 4 bases for J; bases not matched to a gene: 2. The length of the CDR3 is 15 residues.